This TCR beta chain was recovered during a study of PD-L1 blockade in urothelial cancer. Study in general: Patients began atezolizumab, 1,200 mg intravenously every 3 weeks, at some point between 2013 and 2015. There were a median of approximately 150,000 T cells in blood samples.

This clone is a singleton in its sample. The repertoire was sequenced with immunoSEQ multiplex PCR; TCRdb's copy has only in-frame clones and lacks some. The sample lists 50,000 to 60,000 clones, around nine tenths occurring once. Time point noted: peripheral blood 6 weeks after treatment start. Disease in patients was locally advanced or metastatic urothelial carcinoma. Material: PBMCs, obtained around atezolizumab (anti-PD-L1) treatment. This receptor was taken from a man in his sixties with urothelial cancer.

The CDR3, as DNA: TGCGCCAGCAGGCCCGGGGGTCAGCAAGAGACCCAGTACTTC. Translated, it gives CASRPGGQQETQYF. The chain recombines TRBV4-1 with TRBJ2-5, with D possibly matching TRBD2 (6 bases). CDR3 length equals 14 residues. Trimming left V 6 bases short and J 2 bases short, with 13 bases between. Germline-derived CDR1 and CDR2 are MGHRA and YSYEKL.